Sequencing of this T cell receptor beta chain was carried out in a study of blood T cell repertoires in COVID-19. Study-wide background: T cells, B-cell-depleted T cells, or PBMCs supplied cDNA or gDNA.

The age range of participants was 18 to 89 years, with residence in 20 to 25 US areas. Symptom resolution, clearance, or two negative PCRs marked donors in Cohort 3 as recovered. The method was immunoSEQ multiplex PCR; TCRdb's version includes in-frame clones alone and lacks a portion of them. The sample includes approximately 390,000 clones, about 87% seen only once; the top ten take roughly 10%. CDR3 length: 14 amino acids. Trimming took 3 bases from V and 8 from J, leaving 13 bases between them. Germline values: CDR1 LNHDA, CDR2 SQIVND (reference sequence). This receptor was obtained from a woman aged 50 to 60 who had recovered from COVID-19. The rearrangement links TRBV19 to TRBJ1-4; tentatively, D is TRBD1 (5 bases). Sequencing was performed on PBMCs or T cells enriched from blood (not recorded which). The CDR3 DNA sequence: TGTGCCAGTAGTATGGGAGGGGCAGGAGAAAAACTGTTTTTT. The encoded protein is CASSMGGAGEKLFF.